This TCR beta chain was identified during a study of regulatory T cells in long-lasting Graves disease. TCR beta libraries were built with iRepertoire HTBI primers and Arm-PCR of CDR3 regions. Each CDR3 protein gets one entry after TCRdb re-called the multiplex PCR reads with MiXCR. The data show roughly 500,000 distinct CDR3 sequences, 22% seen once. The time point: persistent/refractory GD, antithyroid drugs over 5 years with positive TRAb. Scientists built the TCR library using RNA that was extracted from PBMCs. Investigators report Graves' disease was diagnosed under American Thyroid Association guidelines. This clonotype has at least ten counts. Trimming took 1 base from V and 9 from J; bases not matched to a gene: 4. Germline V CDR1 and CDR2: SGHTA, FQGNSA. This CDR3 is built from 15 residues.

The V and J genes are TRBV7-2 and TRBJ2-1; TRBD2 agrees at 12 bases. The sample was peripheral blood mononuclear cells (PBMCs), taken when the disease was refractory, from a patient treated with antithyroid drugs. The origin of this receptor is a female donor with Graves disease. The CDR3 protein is CASSLVLAGGIEQFF. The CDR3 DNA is TGTGCCAGCAGCTTAGTCCTAGCGGGAGGGATTGAGCAGTTCTTC.